This T cell receptor (beta chain) was obtained from a study of metastatic and nonmetastatic thyroid tumors. As for the study in general: The comparison covered peripheral blood and tumor or nodule tissue in malignant and benign thyroid patients.

Broader study findings: Benign nodules reportedly had significantly lower TCR beta diversity than malignant thyroid tumors in blood and tumor.

Points on this clone: The antigen is unknown.

V lost 4 bases and J lost 7, with 17 bases in between. Germline assignment: CDR1 SGHRS and CDR2 YFSETQ. The CDR3 runs 14 residues. Each patient came to thyroid surgery without any prior treatment (of any kind). In the authors' methods: Researchers built a distant-metastasis classifier for papillary thyroid cancer that drew on CDR3 differences across clinicopathological groups. TCRdb reanalyzed the PCR reads with MiXCR. TCRdb, rather than the study authors, made the V and J calls. The sample yields 6,400 or so clones, under 45% seen once. The clonotype comes from a female donor with papillary thyroid cancer or a benign thyroid nodule (not recorded which). Some clones in this sample may be carry-over from other donors' samples. The rearrangement links TRBV5-1 to TRBJ1-1; TRBD1 might be the D (5 bases). The sample consisted of adjacent normal tissue. The CDR3 nucleotides are TGCGCCAGCAGCCCCGGCGGAGGGGAGGATGAAGCTTTCTTT. Its translation: CASSPGGGEDEAFF.